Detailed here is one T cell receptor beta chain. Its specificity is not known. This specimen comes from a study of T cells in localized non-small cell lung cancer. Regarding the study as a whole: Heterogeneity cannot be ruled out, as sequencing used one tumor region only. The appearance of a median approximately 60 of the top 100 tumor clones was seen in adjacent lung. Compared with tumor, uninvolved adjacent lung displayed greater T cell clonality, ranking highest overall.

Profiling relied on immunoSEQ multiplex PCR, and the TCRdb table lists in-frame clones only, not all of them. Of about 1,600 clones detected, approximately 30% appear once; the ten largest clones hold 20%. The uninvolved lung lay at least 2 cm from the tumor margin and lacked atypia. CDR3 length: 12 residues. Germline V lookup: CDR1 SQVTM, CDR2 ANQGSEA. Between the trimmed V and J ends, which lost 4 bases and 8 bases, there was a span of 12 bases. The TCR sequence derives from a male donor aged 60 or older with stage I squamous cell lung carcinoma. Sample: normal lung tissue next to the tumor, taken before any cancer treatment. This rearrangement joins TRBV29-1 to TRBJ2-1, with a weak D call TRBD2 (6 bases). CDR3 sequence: CSVGGVGDEQFF. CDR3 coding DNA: TGCAGCGTTGGGGGGGTAGGCGATGAGCAGTTCTTC.